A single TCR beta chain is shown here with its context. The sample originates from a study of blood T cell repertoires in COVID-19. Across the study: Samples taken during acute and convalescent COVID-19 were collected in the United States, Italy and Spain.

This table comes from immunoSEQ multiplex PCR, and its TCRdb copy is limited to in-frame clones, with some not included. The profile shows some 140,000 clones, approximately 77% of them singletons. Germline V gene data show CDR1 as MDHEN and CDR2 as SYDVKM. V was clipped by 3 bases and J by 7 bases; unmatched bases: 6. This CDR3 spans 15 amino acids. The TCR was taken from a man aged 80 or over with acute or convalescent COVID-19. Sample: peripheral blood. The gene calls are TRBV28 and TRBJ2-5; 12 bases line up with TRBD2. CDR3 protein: CASSLGLAGAGTQYF. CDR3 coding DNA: TGTGCCAGCAGTTTGGGACTAGCGGGCGCCGGGACCCAGTACTTC.